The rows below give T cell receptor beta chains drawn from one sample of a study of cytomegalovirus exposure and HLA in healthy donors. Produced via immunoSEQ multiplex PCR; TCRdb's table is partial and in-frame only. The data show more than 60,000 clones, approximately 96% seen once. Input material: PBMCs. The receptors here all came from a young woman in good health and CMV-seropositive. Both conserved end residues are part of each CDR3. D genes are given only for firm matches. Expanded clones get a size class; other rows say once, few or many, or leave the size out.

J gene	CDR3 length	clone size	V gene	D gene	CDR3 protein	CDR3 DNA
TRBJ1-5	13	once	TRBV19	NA	CASSIQLNQPQHF	TGTGCCAGTAGTATCCAACTTAATCAGCCCCAGCATTTT
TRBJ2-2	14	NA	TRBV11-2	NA	CASSNTGNTGELFF	TGTGCCAGCAGCAATACAGGGAACACCGGGGAGCTGTTTTTT
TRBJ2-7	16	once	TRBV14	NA	CASSQDLGFRGDEQYF	TGTGCCAGCAGCCAAGATCTCGGGTTCAGGGGAGACGAGCAGTACTTC
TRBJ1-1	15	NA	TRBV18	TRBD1	CASSPPGQMNTEAFF	TGTGCCAGCTCACCCCCGGGACAGATGAACACTGAAGCTTTCTTT
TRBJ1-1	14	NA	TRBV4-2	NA	CASSQEGGNTEAFF	TGTGCCAGCAGCCAAGAAGGGGGGAACACTGAAGCTTTCTTT
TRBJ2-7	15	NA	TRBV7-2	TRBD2	CASSRLAGESYEQYF	TGTGCCAGCAGTCGACTAGCGGGAGAATCCTACGAGCAGTACTTC
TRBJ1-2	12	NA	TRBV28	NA	CASSRPREGYTF	TGTGCCAGCAGCCGTCCCAGGGAAGGCTACACCTTC
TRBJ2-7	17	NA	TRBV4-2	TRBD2	CASSQEGPSGTNYEQYF	TGTGCCAGCAGCCAAGAAGGACCTAGCGGAACGAACTACGAGCAGTACTTC
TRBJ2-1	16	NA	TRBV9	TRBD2	CASSPRGGRTYNEQFF	TGTGCCAGCAGCCCGAGAGGCGGGAGGACATACAATGAGCAGTTCTTC
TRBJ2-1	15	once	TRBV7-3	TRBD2	CASSLAGVRTNEQFF	TGTGCCAGCAGCTTAGCGGGAGTCAGGACCAATGAGCAGTTCTTC
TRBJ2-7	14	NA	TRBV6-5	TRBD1	CASSTGQGMYEQYF	TGTGCCAGCAGTACGGGACAGGGTATGTACGAGCAGTACTTC